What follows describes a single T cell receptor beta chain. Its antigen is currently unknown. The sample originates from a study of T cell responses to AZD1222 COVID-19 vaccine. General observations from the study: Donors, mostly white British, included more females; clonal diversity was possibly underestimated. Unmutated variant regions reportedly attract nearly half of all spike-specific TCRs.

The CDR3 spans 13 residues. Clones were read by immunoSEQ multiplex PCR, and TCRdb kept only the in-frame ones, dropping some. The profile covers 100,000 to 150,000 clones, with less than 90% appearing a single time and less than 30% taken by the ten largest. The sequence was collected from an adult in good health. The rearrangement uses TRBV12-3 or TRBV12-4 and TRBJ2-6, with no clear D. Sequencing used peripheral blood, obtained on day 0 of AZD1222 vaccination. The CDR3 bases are TGTGTCACCCGTGGGTCTGGGGCCAACGTCCTGACTTTC. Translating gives CVTRGSGANVLTF.